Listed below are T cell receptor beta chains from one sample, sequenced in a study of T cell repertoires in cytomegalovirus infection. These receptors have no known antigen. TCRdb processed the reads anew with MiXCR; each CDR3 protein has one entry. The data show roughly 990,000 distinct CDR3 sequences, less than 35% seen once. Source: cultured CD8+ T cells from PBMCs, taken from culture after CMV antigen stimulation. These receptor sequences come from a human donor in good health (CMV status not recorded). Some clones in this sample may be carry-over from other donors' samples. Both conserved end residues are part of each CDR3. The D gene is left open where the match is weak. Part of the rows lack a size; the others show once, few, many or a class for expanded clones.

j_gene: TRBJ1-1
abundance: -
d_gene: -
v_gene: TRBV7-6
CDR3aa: CASSPWGVMNTEAFF
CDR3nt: TGTGCCAGCAGCCCGTGGGGCGTTATGAACACTGAAGCTTTCTTT

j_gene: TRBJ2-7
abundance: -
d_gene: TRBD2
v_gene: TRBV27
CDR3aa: CASREAGGSYEQYF
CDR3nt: TGTGCCAGCAGGGAAGCGGGGGGGTCCTACGAGCAGTACTTC

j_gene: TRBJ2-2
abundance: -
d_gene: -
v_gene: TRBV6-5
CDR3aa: CASSYPGARSGELFF
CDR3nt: TGTGCCAGCAGTTACCCGGGGGCGCGATCCGGGGAGCTGTTTTTT

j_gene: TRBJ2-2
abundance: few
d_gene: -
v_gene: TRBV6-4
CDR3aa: CASRKSSPNTGELFF
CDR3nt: TGTGCCAGCAGAAAGTCGAGTCCCAACACCGGGGAGCTGTTTTTT

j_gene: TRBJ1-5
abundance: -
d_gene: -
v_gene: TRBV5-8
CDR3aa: CASQAWDSNQPQHF
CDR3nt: TGTGCCAGCCAGGCTTGGGATAGCAATCAGCCCCAGCATTTT

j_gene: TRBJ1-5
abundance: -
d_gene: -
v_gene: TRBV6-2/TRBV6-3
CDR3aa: CASSSQLIPPAGSNQPQHF
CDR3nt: TGTGCCAGCAGTTCCCAACTCATTCCGCCCGCGGGGAGCAATCAGCCCCAGCATTTT

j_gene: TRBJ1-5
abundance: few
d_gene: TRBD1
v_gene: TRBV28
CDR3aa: CASSLWWTGENQPQHF
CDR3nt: TGTGCCAGCAGTTTATGGTGGACAGGGGAAAATCAGCCCCAGCATTTT

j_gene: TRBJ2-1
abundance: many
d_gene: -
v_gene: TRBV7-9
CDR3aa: CASSLGATPYNEQFF
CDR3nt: TGTGCCAGCAGCTTGGGGGCAACCCCCTACAATGAGCAGTTCTTC

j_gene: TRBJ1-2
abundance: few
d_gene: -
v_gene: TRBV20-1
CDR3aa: CSAPGQTANYGYTF
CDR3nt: TGCAGTGCTCCTGGACAAACAGCTAACTATGGCTACACCTTC

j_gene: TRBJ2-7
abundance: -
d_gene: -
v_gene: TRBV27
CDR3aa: CASSSSLGGSKLEQYF
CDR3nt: TGTGCCAGCAGTTCGTCTTTGGGAGGCTCCAAGCTGGAGCAGTACTTC

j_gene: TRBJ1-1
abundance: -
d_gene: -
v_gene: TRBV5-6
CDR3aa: CANSLSRTAEAFF
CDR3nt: TGTGCCAACAGCTTATCTAGGACTGCTGAAGCTTTCTTT

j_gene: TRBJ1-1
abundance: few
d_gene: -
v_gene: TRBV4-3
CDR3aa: CASSQRGGGNTEAFF
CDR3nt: TGCGCCAGCAGCCAACGGGGAGGGGGGAACACTGAAGCTTTCTTT

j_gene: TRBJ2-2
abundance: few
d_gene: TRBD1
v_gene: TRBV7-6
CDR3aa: CGSGDRGSAGELFF
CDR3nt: TGTGGAAGTGGTGACAGGGGCTCCGCCGGGGAGCTGTTTTTT

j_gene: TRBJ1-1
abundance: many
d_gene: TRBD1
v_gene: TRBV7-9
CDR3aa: CASSPSILGQGIPNTEAFF
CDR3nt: TGTGCCAGCAGCCCATCAATACTCGGACAGGGGATTCCGAACACTGAAGCTTTCTTT

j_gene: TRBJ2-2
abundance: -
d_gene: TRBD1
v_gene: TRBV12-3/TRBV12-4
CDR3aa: CASSGTAGELFF
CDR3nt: TGTGCCAGCAGTGGGACAGCCGGGGAGCTGTTTTTT

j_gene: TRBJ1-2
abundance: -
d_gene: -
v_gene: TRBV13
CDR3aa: CASSLGRHNYGYTF
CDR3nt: TGTGCCAGCAGCTTGGGCCGGCATAACTATGGCTACACCTTC

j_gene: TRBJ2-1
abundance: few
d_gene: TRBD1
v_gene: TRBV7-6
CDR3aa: CASSLEPGTATYNEQFF
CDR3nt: TGTGCCAGCAGCTTAGAGCCGGGGACAGCTACCTACAATGAGCAGTTCTTC

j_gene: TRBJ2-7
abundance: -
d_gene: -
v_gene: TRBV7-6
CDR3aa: CVSSPSTTSYEQYF
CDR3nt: TGTGTCAGCTCCCCCTCGACTACTTCCTACGAGCAGTACTTC

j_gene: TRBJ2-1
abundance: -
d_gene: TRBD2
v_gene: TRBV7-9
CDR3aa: CASSHSGDLFPINEQFF
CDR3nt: TGTGCCAGCAGCCACAGCGGGGACCTGTTTCCTATCAATGAGCAGTTCTTC

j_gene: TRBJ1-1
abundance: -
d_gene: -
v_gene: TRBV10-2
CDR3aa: CASSGAGWRAEAFF
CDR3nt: TGCGCCAGCAGTGGAGCCGGGTGGCGGGCTGAAGCTTTCTTT

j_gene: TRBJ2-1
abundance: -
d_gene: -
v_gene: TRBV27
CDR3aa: CASSFTGNVAYNERFF
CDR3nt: TGTGCCAGCAGTTTCACGGGCAACGTAGCCTACAATGAGCGGTTCTTC

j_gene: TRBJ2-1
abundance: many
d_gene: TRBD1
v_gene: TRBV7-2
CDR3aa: CASSFGTGVGNEQFF
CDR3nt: TGTGCCAGCAGCTTCGGGACAGGGGTGGGCAATGAGCAGTTCTTC

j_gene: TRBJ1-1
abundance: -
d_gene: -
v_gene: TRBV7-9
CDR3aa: CVSRGGPQTNTEAFF
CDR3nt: TGTGTCAGCAGGGGTGGCCCCCAGACGAACACTGAAGCTTTCTTT

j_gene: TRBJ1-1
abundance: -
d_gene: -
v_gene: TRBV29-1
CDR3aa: CSASGDFPGAAFF
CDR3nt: TGCAGCGCGTCAGGGGACTTTCCCGGGGCGGCTTTCTTT

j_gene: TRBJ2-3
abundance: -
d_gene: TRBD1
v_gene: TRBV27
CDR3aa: CASSLRDRAGDTQYF
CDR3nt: TGTGCCAGCAGTTTACGGGACAGGGCGGGAGATACGCAGTATTTT

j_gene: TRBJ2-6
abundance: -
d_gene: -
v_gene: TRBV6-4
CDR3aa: CASSDSPGAGANVLTF
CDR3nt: TGTGCCAGCAGTGACTCGCCGGGGGCTGGGGCCAACGTCCTGACTTTC

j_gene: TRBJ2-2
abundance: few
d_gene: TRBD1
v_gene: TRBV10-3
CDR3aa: CAIRGTGNTGELFF
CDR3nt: TGTGCCATCAGGGGGACAGGGAATACCGGGGAGCTGTTTTTT

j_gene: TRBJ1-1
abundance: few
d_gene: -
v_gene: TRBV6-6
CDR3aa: CASSSHQQMNTEAFF
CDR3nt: TGTGCCAGCAGTTCCCACCAGCAAATGAACACTGAAGCTTTCTTT

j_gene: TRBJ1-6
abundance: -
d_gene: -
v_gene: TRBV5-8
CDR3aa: CASRSGWPRNSPLHF
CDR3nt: TGTGCCAGCAGGTCTGGGTGGCCTAGGAATTCACCCCTCCACTTT

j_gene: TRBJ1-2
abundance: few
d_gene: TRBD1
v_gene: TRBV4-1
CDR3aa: CASSQDRLQGIDYGYTF
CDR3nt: TGCGCCAGCAGCCAAGATCGTTTACAGGGGATCGACTATGGCTACACCTTC

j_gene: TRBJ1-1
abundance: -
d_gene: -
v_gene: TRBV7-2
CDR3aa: CASSYRTANAEAFF
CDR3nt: TGTGCCAGCAGCTACCGGACGGCGAACGCTGAAGCTTTCTTT

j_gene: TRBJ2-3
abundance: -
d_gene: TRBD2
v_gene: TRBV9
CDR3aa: CASSALAGKSTDTQYF
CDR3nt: TGTGCCAGCAGCGCCTTAGCGGGGAAGAGCACAGATACGCAGTATTTT

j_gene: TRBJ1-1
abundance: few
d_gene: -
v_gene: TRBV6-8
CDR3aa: CASSQSTGRRNTEAFF
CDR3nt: TGTGCCAGCAGTCAATCCACAGGGAGGAGGAACACTGAAGCTTTCTTT

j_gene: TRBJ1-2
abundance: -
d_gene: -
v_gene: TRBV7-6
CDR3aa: CASSLAMTGQGYTF
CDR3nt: TGTGCCAGCAGCTTAGCGATGACAGGACAGGGCTACACCTTC

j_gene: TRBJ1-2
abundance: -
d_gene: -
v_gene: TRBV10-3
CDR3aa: CAISDKGYGYTF
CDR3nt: TGTGCCATCAGTGACAAAGGGTATGGCTACACCTTC